This is a list of T cell receptor beta chains from one sample in a study of T-cell memory formation after mild COVID-19. MiXCR, run by TCRdb on the 5' RACE reads, gives a single entry per CDR3 protein. The sample holds a few hundred thousand distinct CDR3 sequences; around 20% are singletons and the top ten take around 13%. Sequenced sample: PBMCs or a T cell subset sorted from them (not recorded which). The source of these receptors is an adult woman who had mild COVID-19 (a few samples of this study predate the infection). Cell type and time point are not known. CDR3s include the opening cysteine and the closing phenylalanine or tryptophan. D genes are given only for firm matches. Clone size is not always given. Where it is, it says once, few, many or a class for expanded clones.

V	J	size	D	length	CDR3	DNA
TRBV7-9	TRBJ2-1	.	TRBD2	17	CASSSLLRGGQGNEQFF	TGTGCCAGCAGCTCTCTACTTCGGGGGGGCCAGGGGAATGAGCAGTTCTTC
TRBV29-1	TRBJ1-1	.	TRBD1	13	CSVMTGLNTEAFF	TGCAGCGTTATGACAGGGTTGAACACTGAAGCTTTCTTT
TRBV7-2	TRBJ2-7	few	TRBD1	12	CASSQGQYEQYF	TGTGCCAGCAGCCAGGGACAGTACGAGCAGTACTTC
TRBV20-1	TRBJ2-3	.	.	12	CSAKAPGNTQYF	TGCAGTGCTAAAGCCCCGGGCAATACGCAGTATTTT
TRBV6-2/TRBV6-3	TRBJ2-1	many	.	14	CASSEYGSYNEQFF	TGTGCCAGCAGTGAATACGGGTCCTACAATGAGCAGTTCTTC
TRBV20-1	TRBJ2-7	few	TRBD2	14	CSAPSGGATYEQYF	TGCAGTGCTCCTAGCGGGGGGGCCACCTACGAGCAGTACTTC
TRBV5-1	TRBJ2-1	.	.	15	CASSSGYSSYNEQFF	TGCGCCAGCAGCTCGGGCTACAGCTCCTACAATGAGCAGTTCTTC
TRBV4-2	TRBJ1-2	many	TRBD1	16	CASSQAGTGDPYGYTF	TGTGCCAGCAGCCAAGCCGGGACAGGGGACCCCTATGGCTACACCTTC
TRBV7-6	TRBJ2-7	.	.	14	CASSLVRGFYEQYF	TGTGCCAGCAGCCTCGTCCGGGGTTTCTACGAGCAGTACTTC
TRBV5-4	TRBJ2-3	.	.	15	CASSSADRSADTQYF	TGTGCCAGCAGCAGCGCCGACAGGTCTGCAGATACGCAGTATTTT
TRBV6-2/TRBV6-3	TRBJ2-3	few	.	14	CASSNDGGTDTQYF	TGTGCCAGCAGCAACGATGGGGGCACAGATACGCAGTATTTT
TRBV5-6	TRBJ1-2	.	.	12	CASSLDLHGYTF	TGTGCCAGCAGCTTGGACTTACATGGCTACACCTTC
TRBV29-1	TRBJ2-5	.	TRBD2	13	CSVDGGGQETQYF	TGCAGCGTTGACGGGGGGGGCCAAGAGACCCAGTACTTC
TRBV15	TRBJ1-4	.	TRBD1	16	CATSRGTGGKNEKLFF	TGTGCCACCAGCAGGGGGACAGGGGGAAAGAATGAAAAACTGTTTTTT
TRBV12-5	TRBJ2-1	.	TRBD2	18	CASGLVRSSGGPSDEQFF	TGTGCTAGTGGTTTGGTACGGTCTAGCGGGGGACCTTCCGATGAGCAGTTCTTC
TRBV20-1	TRBJ2-1	few	.	15	CSATRDPRSYNEQFF	TGCAGTGCTACCCGGGACCCAAGATCCTACAATGAGCAGTTCTTC
TRBV20-1	TRBJ2-7	.	.	14	CSASIFRGTYEQYF	TGCAGTGCTAGCATTTTCCGGGGCACCTACGAGCAGTACTTC
TRBV7-2	TRBJ2-7	few	.	15	CASSLGPQQGYEQYF	TGTGCCAGCAGCTTAGGGCCCCAACAGGGCTACGAGCAGTACTTC
TRBV12-3/TRBV12-4	TRBJ1-1	.	.	13	CASSSSGNTEAFF	TGTGCCAGCAGTTCAAGCGGGAACACTGAAGCTTTCTTT
TRBV2	TRBJ2-1	few	TRBD1	14	CASSSGQGGGEQFF	TGTGCCAGCAGCTCGGGACAGGGCGGCGGGGAGCAGTTCTTC
TRBV24-1	TRBJ1-2	few	.	15	CATSDPGQANYGYTF	TGTGCCACCAGTGATCCGGGACAAGCTAACTATGGCTACACCTTC
TRBV7-8	TRBJ1-1	few	.	16	CASSIRDGRRTTEAFF	TGTGCCAGCAGCATCCGGGACGGCCGTAGGACAACTGAAGCTTTCTTT
TRBV6-6	TRBJ1-5	few	.	14	CASNGGGVNQPQHF	TGTGCCAGCAATGGTGGGGGGGTCAATCAGCCCCAGCATTTT
TRBV7-2	TRBJ2-5	.	.	15	CASSLGSRGAETQYF	TGTGCCAGCAGCTTAGGTAGCAGGGGAGCAGAGACCCAGTACTTC
TRBV11-2	TRBJ1-2	.	.	16	CASSLGIRGSDYGYTF	TGTGCCAGCAGCTTAGGGATTCGGGGTTCGGACTATGGCTACACCTTC
TRBV24-1	TRBJ2-1	.	TRBD2	15	CATSDRRLAGGEQFF	TGTGCCACCAGTGATCGACGACTAGCGGGAGGTGAGCAGTTCTTC
TRBV7-8	TRBJ1-5	many	.	14	CASSLGGVNQPQHF	TGTGCCAGCAGCTTAGGAGGGGTCAATCAGCCCCAGCATTTT
TRBV24-1	TRBJ2-1	.	TRBD1	17	CATSDPLGTGDYNEQFF	TGTGCCACCAGTGATCCCCTCGGGACAGGAGATTACAATGAGCAGTTCTTC
TRBV5-1	TRBJ2-5	few	TRBD2	17	CASSLRRLAIDGETQYF	TGCGCCAGCAGCCTCAGAAGACTAGCTATAGATGGAGAGACCCAGTACTTC
TRBV7-3	TRBJ2-7	.	.	13	CASSPQGWREQYF	TGTGCCAGCAGCCCCCAGGGGTGGCGCGAGCAGTACTTC
TRBV20-1	TRBJ1-6	.	.	13	CSASGNYNSPLHF	TGCAGTGCTAGCGGGAATTATAATTCACCCCTCCACTTT
TRBV20-1	TRBJ2-1	few	.	15	CSARDIRGGSYEQFF	TGCAGTGCTAGAGATATAAGGGGGGGCTCGTATGAGCAGTTCTTC
TRBV2	TRBJ1-4	.	TRBD1	16	CASKKSTGGLSEKLFF	TGTGCCAGCAAAAAGAGTACAGGGGGTTTATCGGAAAAACTGTTTTTT
TRBV5-4	TRBJ1-1	few	.	14	CASSRGRGYPEAFF	TGTGCCAGCAGCCGGGGCAGGGGATACCCTGAAGCTTTCTTT
TRBV25-1	TRBJ2-1	many	.	12	CASTSYNFEQFF	TGTGCCAGCACTTCCTACAACTTTGAGCAGTTCTTC
TRBV6-2/TRBV6-3	TRBJ2-7	.	.	12	CASTTTSYEQYF	TGTGCCAGCACCACAACCTCCTACGAGCAGTACTTC
TRBV11-2	TRBJ2-5	.	TRBD2	17	CASSLVRLAGTKETQYF	TGTGCCAGCAGCTTAGTAAGGCTAGCGGGTACAAAAGAGACCCAGTACTTC
TRBV12-3/TRBV12-4	TRBJ2-3	few	.	11	CASGPLDTQYF	TGTGCCAGCGGCCCCTTAGATACGCAGTATTTT
TRBV11-3	TRBJ2-1	few	TRBD1	16	CASSPRTGSRNNEQFF	TGTGCCAGCAGCCCACGGACAGGGAGCCGGAACAATGAGCAGTTCTTC
TRBV27	TRBJ1-1	.	.	14	CASSIVGMNTEAFF	TGTGCCAGCAGCATCGTCGGTATGAACACTGAAGCTTTCTTT
TRBV20-1	TRBJ1-5	.	.	13	CSAGWTGNQPQHF	TGCAGTGCCGGATGGACTGGCAATCAGCCCCAGCATTTT
TRBV5-1	TRBJ1-4	.	TRBD1	16	CASSINPTGPNEKLFF	TGCGCCAGCAGCATAAACCCGACAGGGCCTAATGAAAAACTGTTTTTT
TRBV7-2	TRBJ2-5	.	.	12	CASSSGQTTKYF	TGTGCCAGCAGCTCCGGACAGACGACCAAGTACTTC
TRBV15	TRBJ2-5	.	.	15	CATSRDGQIQETQYF	TGTGCCACCAGCAGAGACGGGCAGATCCAAGAGACCCAGTACTTC
TRBV7-2	TRBJ1-2	.	.	13	CASSVTGFPAYTF	TGTGCCAGCAGCGTTACCGGGTTCCCCGCGTATACCTTC
TRBV7-8	TRBJ2-1	few	TRBD2	15	CASSSSGRAYNEQFF	TGTGCCAGCAGCTCAAGCGGGAGGGCCTACAATGAGCAGTTCTTC
TRBV2	TRBJ1-6	.	TRBD1	21	CASSTLTSRTGRSSYNSPLHF	TGTGCCAGCAGCACACTGACCTCAAGGACAGGGAGAAGCTCCTATAATTCACCCCTCCACTTT
TRBV6-2/TRBV6-3	TRBJ2-7	few	TRBD1	15	CASSFRDRGAAEQYF	TGTGCCAGCAGTTTCCGGGACAGGGGAGCGGCCGAGCAGTACTTC
TRBV5-1	TRBJ2-6	.	.	15	CASSSDGGGANVLTF	TGCGCCAGCAGCTCGGACGGGGGTGGGGCCAACGTCCTGACTTTC
TRBV3-1	TRBJ1-3	.	.	15	CASSPMRTVGNTIYF	TGTGCCAGCAGCCCGATGAGGACAGTTGGAAACACCATATATTTT
TRBV20-1	TRBJ1-1	.	TRBD1	13	CSLYSGTGTEAFF	TGCAGTCTTTACTCCGGGACAGGGACTGAAGCTTTCTTT
TRBV24-1	TRBJ2-7	.	.	14	CATSDPSGSYEQYF	TGTGCCACCAGTGATCCCAGCGGAAGCTACGAGCAGTACTTC
TRBV12-3/TRBV12-4	TRBJ2-3	.	.	13	CASTPRPTDTQYF	TGTGCCAGCACCCCCCGGCCCACAGATACGCAGTATTTT
TRBV20-1	TRBJ2-1	few	.	16	CSARDPERSSYNEQFF	TGCAGTGCTAGAGATCCTGAGCGGAGCTCCTACAATGAGCAGTTCTTC
TRBV9	TRBJ2-2	.	TRBD2	17	CASSGTLAGRPTGELFF	TGTGCCAGCAGCGGAACACTAGCGGGGCGGCCCACCGGGGAGCTGTTTTTT